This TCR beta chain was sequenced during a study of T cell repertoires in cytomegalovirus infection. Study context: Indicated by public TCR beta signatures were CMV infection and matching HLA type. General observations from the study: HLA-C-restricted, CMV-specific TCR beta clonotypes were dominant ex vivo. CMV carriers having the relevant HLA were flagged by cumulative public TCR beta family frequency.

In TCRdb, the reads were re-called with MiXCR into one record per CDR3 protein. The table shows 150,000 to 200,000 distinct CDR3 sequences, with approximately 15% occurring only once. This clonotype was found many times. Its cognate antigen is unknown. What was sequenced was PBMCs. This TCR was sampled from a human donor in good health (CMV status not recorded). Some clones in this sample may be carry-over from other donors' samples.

This CDR3 is CASSLELAGNEQFF. For the CDR3, the DNA is TGTGCCAGCAGCTTGGAACTAGCGGGTAATGAGCAGTTCTTC. The rearrangement uses TRBV7-2 and TRBJ2-1; 9 bases fit TRBD2. Germline V lookup: CDR1 SGHTA, CDR2 FQGNSA. The CDR3 is made up of 14 amino acids. Trimming cost V 3 bases and J 7 bases; bases outside gene matches: 4. Supplemented by reference TRBV7-2 and TRBJ2-1, the full variable domain reads GAGVSQSPSNKVTEKGKDVELRCDPISGHTALYWYRQSLGQGLEFLIYFQGNSAPDKSGLPSDRFSAERTGGSVSTLTIQRTQQEDSAVYLCASSLELAGNEQFFGPGTRLTVL.